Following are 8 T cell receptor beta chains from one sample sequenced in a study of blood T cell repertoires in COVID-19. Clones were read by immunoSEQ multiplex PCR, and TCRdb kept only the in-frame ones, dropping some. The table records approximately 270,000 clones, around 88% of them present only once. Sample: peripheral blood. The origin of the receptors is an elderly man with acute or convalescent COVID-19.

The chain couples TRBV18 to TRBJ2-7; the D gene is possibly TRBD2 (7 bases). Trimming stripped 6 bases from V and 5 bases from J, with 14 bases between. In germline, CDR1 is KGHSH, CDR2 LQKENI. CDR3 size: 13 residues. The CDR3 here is CASSVLGGDEQYF. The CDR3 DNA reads TGTGCCAGCTCCGTTTTAGGGGGGGACGAGCAGTACTTC.

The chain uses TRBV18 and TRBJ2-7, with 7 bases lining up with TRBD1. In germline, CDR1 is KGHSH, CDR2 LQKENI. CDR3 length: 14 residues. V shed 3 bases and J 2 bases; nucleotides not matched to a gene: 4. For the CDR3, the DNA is TGTGCCAGCTCACCCTCCGGGACAGCCTACGAGCAGTACTTC. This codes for CASSPSGTAYEQYF.

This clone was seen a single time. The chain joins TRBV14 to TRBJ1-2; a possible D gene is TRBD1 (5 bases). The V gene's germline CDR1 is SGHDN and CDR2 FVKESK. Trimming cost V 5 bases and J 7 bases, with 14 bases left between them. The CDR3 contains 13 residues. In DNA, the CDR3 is TGTGCCAGCAGCGTAAGCAGGGCGTTTGGCTACACCTTC. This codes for CASSVSRAFGYTF.

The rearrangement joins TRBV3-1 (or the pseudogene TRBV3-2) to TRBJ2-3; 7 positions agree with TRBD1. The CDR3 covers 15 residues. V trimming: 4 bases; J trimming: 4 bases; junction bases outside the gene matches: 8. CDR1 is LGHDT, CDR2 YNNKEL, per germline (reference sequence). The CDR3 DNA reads TGTGCCAGCAGCCCAACAGGGGCCGGGTCAGATACGCAGTATTTT. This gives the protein CASSPTGAGSDTQYF.

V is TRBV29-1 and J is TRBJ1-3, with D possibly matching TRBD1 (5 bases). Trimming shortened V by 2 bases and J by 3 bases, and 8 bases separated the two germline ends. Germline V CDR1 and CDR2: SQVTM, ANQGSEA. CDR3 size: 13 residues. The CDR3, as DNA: TGCAGCGTTGAAAGGCAGGGTGGAAACACCATATATTTT. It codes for CSVERQGGNTIYF. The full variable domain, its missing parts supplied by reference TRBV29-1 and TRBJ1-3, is SAVISQKPSRDICQRGTSLTIQCQVDSQVTMMFWYRQQPGQSLTLIATANQGSEATYESGFVIDKFPISRPNLTFSTLTVSNMSPEDSSIYLCSVERQGGNTIYFGEGSWLTVV.

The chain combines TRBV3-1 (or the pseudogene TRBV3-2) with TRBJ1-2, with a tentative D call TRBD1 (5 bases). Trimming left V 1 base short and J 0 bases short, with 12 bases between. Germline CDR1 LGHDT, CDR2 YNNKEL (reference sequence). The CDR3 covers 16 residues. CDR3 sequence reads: CASSQVVNRTNYGYTF. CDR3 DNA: TGTGCCAGCAGCCAAGTCGTGAACAGGACTAACTATGGCTACACCTTC.

CDR3 in DNA: TGTGCCAGCAGCCAACAGGGGCTTAACACCGGGGAGCTGTTTTTT. Amino acids: CASSQQGLNTGELFF. The gene calls are TRBV11-3 and TRBJ2-2; 7 bases agree with TRBD1. This CDR3 comprises 15 residues. Germline V lookup: CDR1 SGHNT, CDR2 YENEEA. V was clipped by 5 bases and J by 2 bases; unmatched bases: 5.

The CDR3 DNA sequence: TGTGCCAGCAGGCTCCAGGGGGGTAGTGAAAAACTGTTTTTT. Translating it yields CASRLQGGSEKLFF. The rearrangement joins TRBV2 to TRBJ1-4; 7 positions match TRBD1. The CDR3 has 14 amino acids. In germline, CDR1 is SNHLY, CDR2 FYNNEI. V lost 6 bases to trimming and J lost 7 bases; unmatched junction nucleotides: 8. The full variable domain, with the rest looked up from reference TRBV2 and TRBJ1-4, is EPEVTQTPSHQVTQMGQEVILRCVPISNHLYFYWYRQILGQKVEFLVSFYNNEISEKSEIFDDQFSVERPDGSNFTLKIRSTKLEDSAMYFCASRLQGGSEKLFFGSGTQLSVL.